This record concerns one T cell receptor (beta chain) sequence. This clonotype was observed once. Which antigen it targets is not known. Base qualities are not provided; no much larger clone lies one nucleotide away. A single read makes a weak case. Libraries were built with RT-PCR. Sequenced using an Illumina HiSeq 2500. TCRdb applied fastp at Q25 and MiXCR to the public reads, then kept only in-frame beta chains. Each CDR3 protein appears once, grouped with its most common genes and DNA. For this sample the table gives about 540,000 distinct CDR3 sequences, of which approximately 24% were detected only once. Jointly, the top ten make up 2.5% to 3% of the sample. This record comes from a study of response to subunit inactivated influenza vaccine (dated by TCRdb to 2016 to 2019). Describing the broader study: Deep quantitative T cell receptor repertoire profiling was used in the study to track responses to a trivalent subunit inactivated influenza vaccine. Overall results and qualifications from the work: The authors proposed that each seasonal influenza vaccination may bring in only a limited number of new T cells.

V loses 2 bases at its end and J loses 5 bases; junction bases beyond the gene matches: 4. Including cysteine and phenylalanine, the CDR3 has 14 amino acids. Just CDR3 DNA is preserved here, 42 bases in frame from base 1. According to the germline V gene, CDR1 reads ENHRY and CDR2 reads SYGVKD. The data also belong to a second study, concerning T cells expressing NK-cell markers. From that second study: 5'RACE template switching, by which a universal primer site and unique molecular identifiers were added, was used to make TCR beta cDNA libraries. TCR beta-chain repertoires were profiled in sorted CD3+CD56+NKG2C+, CD3+CD56+NKG2C- and CD3+CD56-NKG2C+ T-cell subsets from roughly eight donors. Of the eight sequenced donors, seven were found to be HCMV-seropositive and one was found to be HCMV-seronegative. In several experiments an anti-gammadeltaTCR antibody was added to restrict sorting to alphabetaTCR-expressing T cells. In over five donors, the dominant CD3+CD56+NKG2C+ clonotypes were among the top 10 CD8+ clonotypes and accounted for roughly 1.0-7.0% of CD8+ T cells. Those dominant clonotypes were again the most abundant among CD3+CD56-NKG2C+ cells in several donors, at roughly 28.3-65%. Whether the expanded NKG2C-expressing T cell clones were specific for HCMV antigens remained unclear. The eight sequenced donors were randomly selected healthy volunteers, three men and five women. HCMV serostatus was determined by detecting HCMV-specific IgG in serum with a commercial ELISA kit. Ficoll density gradient centrifugation was used to isolate peripheral blood mononuclear cells from blood. CD4+ and CD8+ T cells were isolated from PBMC by magnetic immunoseparation with Miltenyi isolation kits. Synthesis of cDNA was primed from the TCR beta constant segment and was followed by two consecutive PCR amplification steps. Libraries were sequenced as 2 x 150 bp reads on Illumina HiSeq 2000/2500, MiSeq or NextSeq. MIGEC handled demultiplexing of the reads and grouping by UMI, while MiTCR was used to assemble and quantify clonotypes. To remove erroneous sequences, TCR cDNA sequences were retained only when supported by two or more reads. The tcR package was used for downstream repertoire analysis, and clonotypes were matched between fractions using CDR3 nucleotide sequence together with V segment. Antigen specificity was annotated against VDJdb with VDJmatch, allowing one amino acid substitution in CDR3.

The source is a man aged 45-65 years who received an inactivated influenza vaccine. Donor details come from another sample of the same person, matched by shared clones. The chain employs TRBV10-3 and TRBJ2-7; 9 bases in the junction line up with TRBD1. The sequencing used CD4+ T cells sorted from PBMCs, collected approximately 12 days after vaccination. The CDR3 sequence is CAISERQGVDEQYF. The sequence in DNA is TGTGCCATCAGTGAGCGACAGGGGGTGGACGAGCAGTACTTC.